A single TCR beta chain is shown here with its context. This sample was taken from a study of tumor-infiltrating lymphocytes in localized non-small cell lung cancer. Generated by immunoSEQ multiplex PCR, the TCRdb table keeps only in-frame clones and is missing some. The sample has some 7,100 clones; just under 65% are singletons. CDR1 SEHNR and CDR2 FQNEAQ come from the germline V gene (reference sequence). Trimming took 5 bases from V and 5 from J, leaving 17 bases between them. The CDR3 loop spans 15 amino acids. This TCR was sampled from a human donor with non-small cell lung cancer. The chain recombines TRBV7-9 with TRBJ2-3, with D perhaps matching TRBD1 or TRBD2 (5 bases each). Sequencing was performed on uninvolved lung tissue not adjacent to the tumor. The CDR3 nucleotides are TGTGCCAGCAGCGATACTGGGGGTCAAGGAGATACGCAGTATTTT. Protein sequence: CASSDTGGQGDTQYF.